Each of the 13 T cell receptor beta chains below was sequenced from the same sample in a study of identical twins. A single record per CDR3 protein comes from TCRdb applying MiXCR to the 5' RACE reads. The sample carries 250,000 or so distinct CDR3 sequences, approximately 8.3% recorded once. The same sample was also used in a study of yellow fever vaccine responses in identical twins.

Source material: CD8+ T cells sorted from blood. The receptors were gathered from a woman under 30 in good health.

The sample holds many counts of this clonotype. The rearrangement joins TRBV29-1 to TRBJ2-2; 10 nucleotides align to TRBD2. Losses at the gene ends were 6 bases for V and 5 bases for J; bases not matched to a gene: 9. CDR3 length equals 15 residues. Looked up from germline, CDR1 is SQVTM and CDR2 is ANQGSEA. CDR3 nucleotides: TGCAGCGTAGAACTAGCGGGGAGGGAAACCGGGGAGCTGTTTTTT. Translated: CSVELAGRETGELFF.

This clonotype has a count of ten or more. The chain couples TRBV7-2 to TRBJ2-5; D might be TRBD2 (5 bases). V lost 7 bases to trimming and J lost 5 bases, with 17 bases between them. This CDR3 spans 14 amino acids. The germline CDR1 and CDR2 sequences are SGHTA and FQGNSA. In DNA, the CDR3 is TGTGCCAGCATCACCTTTGAGGAGGTTGAGACCCAGTACTTC. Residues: CASITFEEVETQYF.

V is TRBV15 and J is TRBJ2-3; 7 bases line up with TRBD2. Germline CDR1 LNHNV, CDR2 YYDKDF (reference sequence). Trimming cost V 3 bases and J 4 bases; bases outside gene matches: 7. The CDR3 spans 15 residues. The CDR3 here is CATSSGGRMADTQYF. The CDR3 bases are TGTGCCACCAGCAGCGGCGGGAGAATGGCAGATACGCAGTATTTT.

The CDR3 DNA follows: TGTGCCAGCAGTTCGAAGGGACTAGCGGGAGGTCTAGTTTGGAATGAGCAGTTCTTC. As protein: CASSSKGLAGGLVWNEQFF. The gene calls are TRBV6-2 or TRBV6-3 and TRBJ2-1; TRBD2 matches at 15 bases. J lost 7 bases, V lost 4 bases, and 14 bases had no gene match. Germline-derived CDR1 and CDR2 are MNHEY and SVGEGT. This CDR3 contains 19 residues.

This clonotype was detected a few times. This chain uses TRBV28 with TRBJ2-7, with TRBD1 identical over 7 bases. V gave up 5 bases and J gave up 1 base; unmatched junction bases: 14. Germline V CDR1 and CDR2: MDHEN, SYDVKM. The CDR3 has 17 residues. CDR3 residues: CASSPPMGLTGSYEQYF. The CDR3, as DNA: TGTGCCAGCAGTCCACCTATGGGGCTGACAGGGTCCTACGAGCAGTACTTC.

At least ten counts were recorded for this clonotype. Here the CDR3 reads CASRTAGDSYNEQFF. The DNA of the CDR3 is TGTGCCAGCAGGACAGCGGGAGACTCCTACAATGAGCAGTTCTTC. The V and J genes are TRBV28 and TRBJ2-1, with 8 bases matching TRBD2. The CDR3 has 15 amino acids. V trimming: 6 bases; J trimming: 0 bases; junction bases outside the gene matches: 4. Germline loops: CDR1 MDHEN, CDR2 SYDVKM.

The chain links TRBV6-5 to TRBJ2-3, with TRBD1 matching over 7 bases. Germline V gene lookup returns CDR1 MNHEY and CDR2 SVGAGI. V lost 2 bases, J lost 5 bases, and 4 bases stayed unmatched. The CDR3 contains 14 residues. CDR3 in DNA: TGTGCCAGCAGTTACGAGGGGGCGATAGATACGCAGTATTTT. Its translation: CASSYEGAIDTQYF.

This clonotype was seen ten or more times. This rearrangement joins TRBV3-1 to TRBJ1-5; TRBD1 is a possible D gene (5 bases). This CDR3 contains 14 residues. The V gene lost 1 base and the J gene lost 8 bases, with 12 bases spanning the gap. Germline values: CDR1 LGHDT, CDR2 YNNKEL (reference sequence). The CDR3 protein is CASSQGEGLEPQHF. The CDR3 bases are TGTGCCAGCAGCCAAGGAGAGGGGCTGGAGCCCCAGCATTTT.

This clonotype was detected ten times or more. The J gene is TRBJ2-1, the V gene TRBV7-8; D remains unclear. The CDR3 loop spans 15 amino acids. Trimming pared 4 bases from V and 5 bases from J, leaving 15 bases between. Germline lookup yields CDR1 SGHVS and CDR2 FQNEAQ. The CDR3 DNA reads TGTGCCAGCAGCTACCTCCCCAGTCTAGACAATGAGCAGTTCTTC. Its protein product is CASSYLPSLDNEQFF.

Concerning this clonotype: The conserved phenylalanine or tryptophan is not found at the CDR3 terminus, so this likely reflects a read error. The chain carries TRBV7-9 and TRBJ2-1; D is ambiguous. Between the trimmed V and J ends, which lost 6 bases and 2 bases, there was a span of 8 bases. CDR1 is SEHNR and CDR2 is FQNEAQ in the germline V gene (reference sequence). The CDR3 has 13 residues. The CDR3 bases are TGTGCCAGCAGGCCCCCCGCCTACAATGAGCAGTTCTTA. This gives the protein CASRPPAYNEQFL.

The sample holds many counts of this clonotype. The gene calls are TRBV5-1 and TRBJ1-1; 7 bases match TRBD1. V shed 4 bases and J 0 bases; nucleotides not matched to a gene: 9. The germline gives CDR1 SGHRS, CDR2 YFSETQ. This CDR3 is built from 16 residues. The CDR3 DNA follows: TGCGCCAGCAGCACCCCTGAGACAGGGATGAACACTGAAGCTTTCTTT. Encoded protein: CASSTPETGMNTEAFF.

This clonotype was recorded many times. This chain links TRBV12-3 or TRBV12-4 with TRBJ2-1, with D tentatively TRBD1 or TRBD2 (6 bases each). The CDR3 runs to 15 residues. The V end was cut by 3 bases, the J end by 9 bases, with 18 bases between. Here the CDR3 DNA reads TGTGCCAGCAGTTTCTCCGGGGGCTACGGGAGTGAGCAGTTCTTC. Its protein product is CASSFSGGYGSEQFF.

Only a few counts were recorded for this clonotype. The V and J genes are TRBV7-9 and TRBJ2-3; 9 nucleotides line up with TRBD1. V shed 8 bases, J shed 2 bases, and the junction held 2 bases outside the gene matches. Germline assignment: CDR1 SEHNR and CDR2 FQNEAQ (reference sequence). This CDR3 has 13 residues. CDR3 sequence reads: CASGDRDTDTQYF. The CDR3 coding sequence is TGTGCCAGCGGGGACAGGGACACAGATACGCAGTATTTT.